Listed below are T cell receptor beta chains from one sample, sequenced in a study of CD8 T cells in Susac syndrome. TCRdb reprocessed the immunoSEQ multiplex PCR reads with MiXCR, giving one entry per CDR3 protein. The sample has about 73,000 distinct CDR3 sequences, over 85% seen once. The sample taken for sequencing was CD8+ T cells from PBMCs. The receptors originated from a human donor with multiple sclerosis. Both conserved end residues are part of each CDR3. A D gene is named only where the DNA matches it firmly. Expanded clones get a size class; other rows say once, few or many, or leave the size out.

size,J,V,D,DNA,CDR3
.,TRBJ2-2,TRBV30,.,TGTGCCTGGAGTCCCGGTTCCCCCGGGGAGCTGTTTTTT,CAWSPGSPGELFF
.,TRBJ2-1,TRBV6-2/TRBV6-3,.,TGTGCCAGCAGTTACGGACGGGGAAAAGAGCAGTTCTTC,CASSYGRGKEQFF
.,TRBJ2-7,TRBV29-1,TRBD1,TGCAGCGTTGTGAGGGGGCCCGAGCAGTACTTC,CSVVRGPEQYF
.,TRBJ2-7,TRBV27,.,TGTGCCAGCAGTTGGGGGACTTCCTACGAGCAGTACTTC,CASSWGTSYEQYF
.,TRBJ1-1,TRBV6-2/TRBV6-3,.,TGTGCCAGCAGTTACTCGATGGGGCCTGAAGCTTTCTTT,CASSYSMGPEAFF
.,TRBJ2-1,TRBV2,TRBD1,TGTGCCATCTCCGGGACAGGGGACAATGAGCAGTTCTTC,CAISGTGDNEQFF
.,TRBJ2-1,TRBV19,.,TGTGCCAGTAGTATAAAGGCGGACAATGAGCAGTTCTTC,CASSIKADNEQFF
.,TRBJ1-1,TRBV27,.,TGTGCCAGCAGTGGCGGTGGAGGCGAAGCTTTCTTT,CASSGGGGEAFF
.,TRBJ2-7,TRBV5-1,.,TGCGCCAGCAGCCATCACAAGGGACGTGGGTTCTACGAGCAGTACTTC,CASSHHKGRGFYEQYF
.,TRBJ2-1,TRBV3-1,TRBD2,TGTGCCAGCAGCCATCTTCCTGGACTAGCGACGGGATTTTTAGGTGGTGAGCAGTTCTTC,CASSHLPGLATGFLGGEQFF
.,TRBJ1-1,TRBV20-1,.,TGCAGTGCTAGAGACCGGCAGGATAAGTATGAAGCTTTCTTT,CSARDRQDKYEAFF
.,TRBJ2-7,TRBV27,TRBD1,TGTGCCAGCAGCCCGAACAGGGGGCGTGAGCAGTACTTC,CASSPNRGREQYF
.,TRBJ2-1,TRBV29-1,.,TGCAGCGTTGAAAGAGCCGGCTCCTACAATGAGCAGTTCTTC,CSVERAGSYNEQFF
.,TRBJ1-1,TRBV7-2,.,TGTGCCAGCAGCTTAAGACAGGATAGGACTGAAGCTTTCTTT,CASSLRQDRTEAFF
.,TRBJ2-1,TRBV5-4,.,TGTGCCAGCAGCGATCAGGGGGGGACCTACAATGAGCAGTTCTTC,CASSDQGGTYNEQFF
.,TRBJ2-1,TRBV12-3/TRBV12-4,TRBD1,TGTGCCAGCAGTCCGACAGGGGGCAGCTACAATGAGCAGTTCTTC,CASSPTGGSYNEQFF
.,TRBJ2-1,TRBV7-9,.,TGTGCCAGCAGCTTACTGACATTGAGCTCCTACAATGAGCAGTTCTTC,CASSLLTLSSYNEQFF
.,TRBJ2-5,TRBV7-9,.,TGTGCCAGCAGCTTAGGGACAGTCCAAGAGACCCAGTACTTC,CASSLGTVQETQYF
.,TRBJ2-7,TRBV11-2,TRBD1,TGTGCCAGCAGCGGACAGGGCTTCCTCTCCTACGAGCAGTACTTC,CASSGQGFLSYEQYF
.,TRBJ2-1,TRBV7-9,TRBD1,TGTGCCAGCGGAACCGGGACAGGGGCCTACAATGAGCAGTTCTTC,CASGTGTGAYNEQFF
.,TRBJ2-3,TRBV20-1,TRBD2,TGCAGTGCTACCGCGGGAGGGGACCCGGCAAAGTCAGATACGCAGTATTTT,CSATAGGDPAKSDTQYF
once,TRBJ2-7,TRBV5-1,.,TGCGCCGGATCCCCGGGCCTGGGATCCTACGAGCAGTACTTC,CAGSPGLGSYEQYF
.,TRBJ2-2,TRBV4-2,.,TGTGCCAGCAGCCCGGATCCGACCGGGGAGCTGTTTTTT,CASSPDPTGELFF
.,TRBJ2-7,TRBV19,.,TGTGCCAGTAGACCGATGACAGGTTCCTACGAGCAGTACTTC,CASRPMTGSYEQYF
.,TRBJ1-1,TRBV4-2,.,TGTGCCAGCAGCCAAGATAAAGCGCGACAGGACACTGAAGCTTTCTTT,CASSQDKARQDTEAFF
once,TRBJ2-7,TRBV3-1,.,TGTGCCAGCAGCGCAATAATCCACGGGGGCGTGCGGGATCCTTACGAGCAGTACTTC,CASSAIIHGGVRDPYEQYF
.,TRBJ1-2,TRBV29-1,.,TGCAGCGTTGAAAGCAGGAATGGCTACACCTTC,CSVESRNGYTF